Listed below are T cell receptor beta chains from one sample, sequenced in a study of T-cell memory formation after mild COVID-19. TCRdb itself ran the 5' RACE reads through MiXCR, one entry per CDR3 protein. This sample carries a few hundred thousand distinct CDR3 sequences, about 17% of them seen once, and the ten largest clones take over 20%. Sequenced input: PBMCs or a T cell subset sorted from them (not recorded which). The receptor source for this set is a man in his late teens or twenties who had mild COVID-19 (a few samples of this study predate the infection). Cell type and time point are not known. CDR3s leave out the opening cysteine and the closing phenylalanine or tryptophan.

TRBV2,TRBJ1-1,ASSEQGMNTEAF
TRBV7-9,TRBJ1-1,ASSSGGMNTEAF
TRBV4-3,TRBJ1-6,ASSQDLGGVVSPLH
TRBV24-1,TRBJ1-1,ATSDGPGGPNTEAF
TRBV4-1,TRBJ1-1,ASSQNKGGNTEAF
TRBV7-2,TRBJ2-5,ASSLAAMGGGETQY
TRBV7-2,TRBJ2-3,ASSLTGTGGIDTQY
TRBV19,TRBJ2-7,ASTLTGGSDEQY
TRBV5-5,TRBJ1-1,ASRMGRLNTEAF
TRBV12-3/TRBV12-4,TRBJ1-2,ASSLGQRTGYT
TRBV6-5,TRBJ2-2,ASSSQLF
TRBV12-3/TRBV12-4,TRBJ1-5,ASSLGPGQGYSQPQH
TRBV5-1,TRBJ2-3,ASSLQGPPGDTQY
TRBV5-1,TRBJ2-2,ASSFRQADTGELF
TRBV5-1,TRBJ2-3,ASRFFADTQY